This T cell receptor beta chain was documented in a study of identical twins. Overall study findings and caveats: Diverse VJ usage suggested most zero-insertion clonotypes were not invariant T cells.

One entry per CDR3 protein results from TCRdb running MiXCR on the 5' RACE reads. This sample yields fewer than 550,000 distinct CDR3 sequences, of which approximately 16% are seen a single time; 0.44% belongs to the top ten. For this clonotype: Its antigen is not known.

From germline, CDR1 is SGHTA and CDR2 FQGNSA. V shed 5 bases and J shed 0 bases, with 18 bases lying between them. This CDR3 region has 17 residues. These data also featured in a second study, about yellow fever vaccine responses in identical twins.

The sequence was obtained from a woman aged 18-29 years in good health. The rearrangement links TRBV7-2 to TRBJ2-3; D is possibly TRBD2 (6 bases). The sample taken for sequencing was CD4+ T cells sorted from blood. CDR3: CASSTRLVGSSTDTQYF. In DNA, the CDR3 is TGTGCCAGCAGCACTCGACTAGTGGGGAGTAGCACAGATACGCAGTATTTT. Together with reference TRBV7-2 and TRBJ2-3, the CDR3 gives the full variable domain: GAGVSQSPSNKVTEKGKDVELRCDPISGHTALYWYRQSLGQGLEFLIYFQGNSAPDKSGLPSDRFSAERTGGSVSTLTIQRTQQEDSAVYLCASSTRLVGSSTDTQYFGPGTRLTVL.